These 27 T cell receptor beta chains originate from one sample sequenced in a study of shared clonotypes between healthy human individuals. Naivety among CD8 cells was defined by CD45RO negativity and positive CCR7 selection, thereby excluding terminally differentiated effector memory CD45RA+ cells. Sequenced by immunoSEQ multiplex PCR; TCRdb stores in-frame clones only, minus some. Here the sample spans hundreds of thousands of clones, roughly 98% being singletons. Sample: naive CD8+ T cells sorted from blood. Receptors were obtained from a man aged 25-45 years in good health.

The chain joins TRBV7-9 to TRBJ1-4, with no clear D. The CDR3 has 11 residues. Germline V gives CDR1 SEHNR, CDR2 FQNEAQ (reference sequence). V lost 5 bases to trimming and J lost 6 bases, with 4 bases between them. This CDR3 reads CASSPDEKLFF. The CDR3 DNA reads TGTGCCAGCAGCCCCGATGAAAAACTGTTTTTT.

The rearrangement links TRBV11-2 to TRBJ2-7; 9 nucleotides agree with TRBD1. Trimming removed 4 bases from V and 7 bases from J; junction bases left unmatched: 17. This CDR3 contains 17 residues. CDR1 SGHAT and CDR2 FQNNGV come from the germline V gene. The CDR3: CASSSRKPGQGRFEQYF. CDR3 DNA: TGTGCCAGCAGCTCAAGAAAACCGGGACAGGGAAGGTTTGAGCAGTACTTC.

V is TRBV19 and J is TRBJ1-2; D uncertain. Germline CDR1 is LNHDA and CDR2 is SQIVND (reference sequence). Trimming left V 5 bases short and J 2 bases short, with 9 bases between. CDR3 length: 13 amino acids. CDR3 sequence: CASSEAGNYGYTF. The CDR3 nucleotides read TGTGCCAGTAGTGAGGCCGGCAACTATGGCTACACCTTC.

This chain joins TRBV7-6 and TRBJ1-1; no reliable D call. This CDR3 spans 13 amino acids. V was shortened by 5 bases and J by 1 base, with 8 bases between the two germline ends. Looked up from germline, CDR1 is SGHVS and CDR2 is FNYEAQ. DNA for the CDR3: TGTGCCAGCAGCCAAAACAGGAACACTGAAGCTTTCTTT. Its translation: CASSQNRNTEAFF.

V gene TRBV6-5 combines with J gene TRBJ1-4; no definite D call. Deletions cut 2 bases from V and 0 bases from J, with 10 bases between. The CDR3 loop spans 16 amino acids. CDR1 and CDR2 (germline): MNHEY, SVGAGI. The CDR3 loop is CASSYGPDPTNEKLFF. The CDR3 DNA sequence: TGTGCCAGCAGTTACGGTCCGGACCCAACTAATGAAAAACTGTTTTTT.

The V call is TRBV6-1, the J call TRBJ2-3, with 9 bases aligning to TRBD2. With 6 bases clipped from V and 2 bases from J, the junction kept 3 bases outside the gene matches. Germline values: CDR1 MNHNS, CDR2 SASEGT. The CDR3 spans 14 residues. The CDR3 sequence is CASSLAGYTDTQYF. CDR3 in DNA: TGTGCCAGCAGCCTAGCGGGATACACAGATACGCAGTATTTT.

The CDR3 region is CASSSGLAGNNEQFF. The CDR3 DNA reads TGTGCCAGCAGCTCGGGACTAGCGGGGAACAATGAGCAGTTCTTC. The chain combines TRBV7-9 with TRBJ2-1, with TRBD2 matching over 13 bases. CDR1 and CDR2 from the germline V gene are SEHNR and FQNEAQ (reference sequence). The length of the CDR3 is 15 residues. V lost 4 bases and J lost 5; bases outside the gene matches: 2. The whole variable domain, remainder taken from reference TRBV7-9 and TRBJ2-1, is DTGVSQNPRHKITKRGQNVTFRCDPISEHNRLYWYRQTLGQGPEFLTYFQNEAQLEKSRLLSDRFSAERPKGSFSTLEIQRTEQGDSAMYLCASSSGLAGNNEQFFGPGTRLTVL.

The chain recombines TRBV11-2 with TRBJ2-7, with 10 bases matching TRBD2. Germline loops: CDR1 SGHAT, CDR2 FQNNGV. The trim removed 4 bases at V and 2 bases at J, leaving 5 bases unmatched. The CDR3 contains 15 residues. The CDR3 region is CASSSLAGDPYEQYF. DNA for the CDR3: TGTGCCAGCAGCTCGCTAGCGGGAGACCCCTACGAGCAGTACTTC.

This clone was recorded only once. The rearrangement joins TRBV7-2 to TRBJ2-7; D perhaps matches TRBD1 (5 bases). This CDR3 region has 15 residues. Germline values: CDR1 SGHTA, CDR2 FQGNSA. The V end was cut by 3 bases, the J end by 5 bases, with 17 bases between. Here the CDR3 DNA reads TGTGCCAGCAGCTTCCGAACGGCAGGGTCAAACGAGCAGTACTTC. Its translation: CASSFRTAGSNEQYF. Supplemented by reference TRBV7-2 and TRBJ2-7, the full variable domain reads GAGVSQSPSNKVTEKGKDVELRCDPISGHTALYWYRQSLGQGLEFLIYFQGNSAPDKSGLPSDRFSAERTGGSVSTLTIQRTQQEDSAVYLCASSFRTAGSNEQYFGPGTRLTVT.

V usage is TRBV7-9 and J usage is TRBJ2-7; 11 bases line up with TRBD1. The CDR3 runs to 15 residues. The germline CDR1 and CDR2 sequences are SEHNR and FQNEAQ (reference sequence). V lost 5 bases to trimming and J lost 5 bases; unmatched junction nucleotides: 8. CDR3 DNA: TGTGCCAGCAGCGCCGCCGGGACAGGGGGACACGAGCAGTACTTC. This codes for CASSAAGTGGHEQYF. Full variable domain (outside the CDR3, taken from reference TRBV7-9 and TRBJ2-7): DTGVSQNPRHKITKRGQNVTFRCDPISEHNRLYWYRQTLGQGPEFLTYFQNEAQLEKSRLLSDRFSAERPKGSFSTLEIQRTEQGDSAMYLCASSAAGTGGHEQYFGPGTRLTVT.

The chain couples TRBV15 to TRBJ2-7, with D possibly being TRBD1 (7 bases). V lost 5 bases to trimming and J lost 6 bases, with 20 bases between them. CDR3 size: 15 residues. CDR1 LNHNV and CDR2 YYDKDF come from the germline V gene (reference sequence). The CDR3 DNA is TGTGCCACCAGCCCGTCAGTGGCAGGGGGAGGCGAGCAGTACTTC. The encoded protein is CATSPSVAGGGEQYF.

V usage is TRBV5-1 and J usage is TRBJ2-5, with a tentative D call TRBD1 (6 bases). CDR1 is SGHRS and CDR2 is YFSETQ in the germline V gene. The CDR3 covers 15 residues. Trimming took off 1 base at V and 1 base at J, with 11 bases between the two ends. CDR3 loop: CASSLKNRVQETQYF. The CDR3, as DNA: TGCGCCAGCAGCTTGAAAAACAGGGTCCAAGAGACCCAGTACTTC.

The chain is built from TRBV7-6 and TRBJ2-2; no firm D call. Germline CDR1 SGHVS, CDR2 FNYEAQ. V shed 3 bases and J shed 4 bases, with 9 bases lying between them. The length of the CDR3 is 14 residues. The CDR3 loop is CASSFGSSTGELFF. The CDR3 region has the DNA TGTGCCAGCAGCTTTGGCTCGAGCACCGGGGAGCTGTTTTTT.

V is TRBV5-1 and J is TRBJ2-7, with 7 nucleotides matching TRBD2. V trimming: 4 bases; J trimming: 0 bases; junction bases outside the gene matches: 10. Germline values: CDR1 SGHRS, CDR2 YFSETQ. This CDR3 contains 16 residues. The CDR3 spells CASSPRGASGSYEQYF. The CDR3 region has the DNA TGCGCCAGCAGCCCCCGCGGCGCTAGCGGCTCCTACGAGCAGTACTTC.

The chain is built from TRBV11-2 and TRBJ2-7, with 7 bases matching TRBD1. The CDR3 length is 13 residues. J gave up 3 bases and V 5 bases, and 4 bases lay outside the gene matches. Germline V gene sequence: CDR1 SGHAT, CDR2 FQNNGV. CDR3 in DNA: TGTGCCAGCAGCCATGGGGACAGCTACGAGCAGTACTTC. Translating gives CASSHGDSYEQYF.

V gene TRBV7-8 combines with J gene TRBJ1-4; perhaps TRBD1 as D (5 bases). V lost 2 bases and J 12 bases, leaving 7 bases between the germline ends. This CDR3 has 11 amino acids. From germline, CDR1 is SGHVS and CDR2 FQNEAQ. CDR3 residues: CASSLRGELFF. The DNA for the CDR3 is TGTGCCAGCAGCTTAAGGGGAGAACTGTTTTTT.

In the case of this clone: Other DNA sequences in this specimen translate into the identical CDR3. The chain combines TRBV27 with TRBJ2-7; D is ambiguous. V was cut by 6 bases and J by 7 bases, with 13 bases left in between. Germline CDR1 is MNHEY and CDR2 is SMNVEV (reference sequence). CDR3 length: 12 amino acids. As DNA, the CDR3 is TGTGCCAGCAGCCAACTGGGCGATGAGCAGTACTTC. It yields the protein CASSQLGDEQYF.

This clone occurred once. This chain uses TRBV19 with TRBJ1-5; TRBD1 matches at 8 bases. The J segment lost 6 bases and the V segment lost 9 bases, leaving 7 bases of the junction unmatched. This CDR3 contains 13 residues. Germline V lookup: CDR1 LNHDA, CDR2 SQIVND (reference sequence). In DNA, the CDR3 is TGTGCCAGCCTCTCAGGGGGCGGTCAGCCCCAGCATTTT. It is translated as CASLSGGGQPQHF.

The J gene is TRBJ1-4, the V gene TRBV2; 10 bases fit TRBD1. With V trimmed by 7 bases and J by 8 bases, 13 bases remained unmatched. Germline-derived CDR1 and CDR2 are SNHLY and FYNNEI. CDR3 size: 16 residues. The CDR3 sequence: CASISRPGQGNEKLFF. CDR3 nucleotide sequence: TGTGCCAGCATTTCCCGTCCGGGACAGGGGAACGAAAAACTGTTTTTT.

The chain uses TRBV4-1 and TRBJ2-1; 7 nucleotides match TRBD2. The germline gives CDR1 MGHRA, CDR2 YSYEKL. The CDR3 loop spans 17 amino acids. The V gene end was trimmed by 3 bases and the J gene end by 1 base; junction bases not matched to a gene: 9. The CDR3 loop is CASSQSPSGISYNEQFF. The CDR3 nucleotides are TGCGCCAGCAGCCAGTCCCCCAGCGGGATATCCTACAATGAGCAGTTCTTC.

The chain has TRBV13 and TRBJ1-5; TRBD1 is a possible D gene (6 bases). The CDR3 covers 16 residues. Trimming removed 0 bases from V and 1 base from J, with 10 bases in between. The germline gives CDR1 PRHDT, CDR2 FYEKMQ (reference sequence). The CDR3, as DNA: TGTGCCAGCAGCTTAGGCGGGGGGCCAAGCAATCAGCCCCAGCATTTT. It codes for CASSLGGGPSNQPQHF.

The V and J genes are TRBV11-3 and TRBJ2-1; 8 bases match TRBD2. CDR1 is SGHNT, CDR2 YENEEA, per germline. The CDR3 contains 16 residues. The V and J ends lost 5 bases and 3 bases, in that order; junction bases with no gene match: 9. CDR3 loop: CASSERAGVRYNEQFF. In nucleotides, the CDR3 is TGTGCCAGCAGCGAACGAGCGGGAGTTCGCTACAATGAGCAGTTCTTC.

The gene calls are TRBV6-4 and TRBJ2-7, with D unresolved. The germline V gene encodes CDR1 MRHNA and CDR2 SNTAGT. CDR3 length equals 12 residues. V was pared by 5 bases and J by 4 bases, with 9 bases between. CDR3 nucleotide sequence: TGTGCCAGCAGTAAAGAAGAATACGAGCAGTACTTC. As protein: CASSKEEYEQYF.

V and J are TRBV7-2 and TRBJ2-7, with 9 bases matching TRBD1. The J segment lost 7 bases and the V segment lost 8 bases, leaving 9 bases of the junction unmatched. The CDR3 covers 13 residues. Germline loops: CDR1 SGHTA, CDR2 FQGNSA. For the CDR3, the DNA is TGTGCCAGCTGCTGGACAGGGGCCCGGGAGCAGTACTTC. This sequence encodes CASCWTGAREQYF.

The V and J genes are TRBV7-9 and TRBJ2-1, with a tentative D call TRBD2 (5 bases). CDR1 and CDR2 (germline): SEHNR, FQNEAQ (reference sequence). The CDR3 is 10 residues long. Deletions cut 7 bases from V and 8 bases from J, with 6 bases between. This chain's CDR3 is CASTGDEQFF. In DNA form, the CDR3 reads TGTGCCAGCACCGGGGATGAGCAGTTCTTC.

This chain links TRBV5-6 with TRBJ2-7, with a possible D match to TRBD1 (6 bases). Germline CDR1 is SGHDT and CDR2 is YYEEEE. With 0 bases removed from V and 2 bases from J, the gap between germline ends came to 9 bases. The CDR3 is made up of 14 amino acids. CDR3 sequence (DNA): TGTGCCAGCAGCTTGGGGGACATCCCCTACGAGCAGTACTTC. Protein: CASSLGDIPYEQYF. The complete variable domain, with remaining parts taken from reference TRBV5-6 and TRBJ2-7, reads DAGVTQSPTHLIKTRGQQVTLRCSPKSGHDTVSWYQQALGQGPQFIFQYYEEEERQRGNFPDRFSGHQFPNYSSELNVNALLLGDSALYLCASSLGDIPYEQYFGPGTRLTVT.

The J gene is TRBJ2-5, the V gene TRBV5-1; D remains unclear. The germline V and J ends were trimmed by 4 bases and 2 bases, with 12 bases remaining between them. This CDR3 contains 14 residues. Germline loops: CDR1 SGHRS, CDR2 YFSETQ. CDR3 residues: CASSLVVGQETQYF. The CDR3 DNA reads TGCGCCAGCAGCCTGGTGGTGGGGCAAGAGACCCAGTACTTC.